This TCR beta chain stems from a study of cytomegalovirus exposure and HLA in healthy donors. Study information: Prior work identified 95 million to 120 million unique TCR beta sequences in around 170 million T cells.

Study outcomes and limitations: HLA alleles were associated with 15,000 to 20,000 TCR beta sequences in a later analysis at 0.05 false discovery rate. Within an earlier analysis, most TCR beta V segments proved productive either about 87% or about 30% of the time.

Amplification used 60 Vbeta primers and 13 Jbeta primers. Assay used: immunoSEQ multiplex PCR; TCRdb lists only in-frame clones, some missing. The sample yields roughly 120,000 clones, 67% seen once. V was trimmed by 6 bases and J by 3 bases, leaving 14 bases between them. Germline-derived CDR1 and CDR2 are MNHNY and SVGAGI (reference sequence). CDR3 length equals 15 residues. Donors were ostensibly healthy at sampling, although undocumented immune exposures were probable. As for this clone: Its target is unknown.

Sequenced input: PBMCs. The rearrangement uses TRBV6-6 and TRBJ1-4, with D possibly being TRBD1 (5 bases). This receptor was identified in a man aged 18 to 29 in good health and CMV-seropositive. The chain's CDR3 is CASSLGGEANEKLFF. DNA of the CDR3: TGTGCCAGCAGCCTTGGGGGGGAGGCTAATGAAAAACTGTTTTTT.